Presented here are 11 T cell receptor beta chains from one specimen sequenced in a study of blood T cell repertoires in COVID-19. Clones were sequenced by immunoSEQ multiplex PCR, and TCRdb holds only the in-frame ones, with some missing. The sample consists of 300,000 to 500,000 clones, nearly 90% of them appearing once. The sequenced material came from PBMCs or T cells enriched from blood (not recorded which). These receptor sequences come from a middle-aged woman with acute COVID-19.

The CDR3 coding sequence is TGTGCCTCTTCCAGGGACAGTCCTTCTGGAAACACCATATATTTT. Protein sequence: CASSRDSPSGNTIYF. This chain uses TRBV30 with TRBJ1-3; 7 bases are shared with TRBD1. The CDR3 is made up of 15 amino acids. The germline V gene encodes CDR1 GTSNPN and CDR2 SVGIG (reference sequence). J lost 1 base, V lost 7 bases, and 10 bases had no gene match.

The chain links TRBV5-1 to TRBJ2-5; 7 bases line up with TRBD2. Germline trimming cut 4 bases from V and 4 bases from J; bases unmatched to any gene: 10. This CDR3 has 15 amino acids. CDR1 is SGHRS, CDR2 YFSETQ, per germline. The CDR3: CASSVLASGGETQYF. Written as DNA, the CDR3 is TGCGCCAGCAGCGTGCTAGCTTCGGGGGGAGAGACCCAGTACTTC.

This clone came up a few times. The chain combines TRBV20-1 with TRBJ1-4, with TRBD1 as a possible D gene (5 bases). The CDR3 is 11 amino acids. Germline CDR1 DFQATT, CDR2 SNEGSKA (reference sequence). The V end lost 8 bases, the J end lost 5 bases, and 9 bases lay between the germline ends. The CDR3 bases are TGCAGTCTTGCAGGGAATGAAAAACTGTTTTTT. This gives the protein CSLAGNEKLFF.

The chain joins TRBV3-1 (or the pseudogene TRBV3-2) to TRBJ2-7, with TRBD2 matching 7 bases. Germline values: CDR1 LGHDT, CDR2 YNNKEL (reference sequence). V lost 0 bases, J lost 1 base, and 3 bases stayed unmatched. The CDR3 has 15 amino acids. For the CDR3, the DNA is TGTGCCAGCAGCCAAGAACGGCGGGGGTCCTACGAGCAGTACTTC. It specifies CASSQERRGSYEQYF.

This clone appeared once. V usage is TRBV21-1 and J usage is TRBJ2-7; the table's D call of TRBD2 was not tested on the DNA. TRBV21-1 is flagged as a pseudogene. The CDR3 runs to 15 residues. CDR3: CASSKFRTSSYEQYF. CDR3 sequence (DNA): TGTGCCAGCAGCAAATTTAGGACTAGCTCCTACGAGCAGTACTTC.

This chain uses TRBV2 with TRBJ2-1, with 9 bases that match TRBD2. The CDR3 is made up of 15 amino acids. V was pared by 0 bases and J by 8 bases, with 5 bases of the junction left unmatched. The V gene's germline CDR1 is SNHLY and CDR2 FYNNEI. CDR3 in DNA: TGTGCCAGCAGTGAAGCGCGATTAGCGGGGGATGAGCAGTTCTTC. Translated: CASSEARLAGDEQFF.

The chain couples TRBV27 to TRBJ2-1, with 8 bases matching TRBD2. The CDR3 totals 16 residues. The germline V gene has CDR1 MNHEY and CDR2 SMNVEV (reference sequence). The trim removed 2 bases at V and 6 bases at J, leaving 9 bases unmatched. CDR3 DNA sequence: TGTGCCAGCAGTTTACCGGGGGCGGGGGGTGGCAATGAGCAGTTCTTC. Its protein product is CASSLPGAGGGNEQFF.

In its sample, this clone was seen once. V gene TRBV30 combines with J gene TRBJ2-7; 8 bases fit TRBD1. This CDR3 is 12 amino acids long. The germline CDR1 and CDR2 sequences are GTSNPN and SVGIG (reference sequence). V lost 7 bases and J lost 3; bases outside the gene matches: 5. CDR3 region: CASRTGLYEQYF. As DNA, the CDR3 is TGTGCCTCTCGGACAGGGCTCTACGAGCAGTACTTC.

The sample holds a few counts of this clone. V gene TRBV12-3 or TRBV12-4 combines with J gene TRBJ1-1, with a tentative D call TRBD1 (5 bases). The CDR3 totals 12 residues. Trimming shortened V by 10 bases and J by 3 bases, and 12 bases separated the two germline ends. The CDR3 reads CATTDTYTEAFF. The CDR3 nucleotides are TGTGCCACGACGGACACGTACACTGAAGCTTTCTTT.

CDR3 loop: CASSGTEETQYF. DNA of the CDR3: TGCGCCAGCAGTGGGACAGAAGAGACCCAGTACTTC. The chain employs TRBV10-2 and TRBJ2-5; D may be TRBD1 (6 bases). Per the germline V gene, CDR1 is WSHSY and CDR2 is SAAADI. Trimming pared 4 bases from V and 3 bases from J, leaving 6 bases between. The CDR3 is 12 amino acids.

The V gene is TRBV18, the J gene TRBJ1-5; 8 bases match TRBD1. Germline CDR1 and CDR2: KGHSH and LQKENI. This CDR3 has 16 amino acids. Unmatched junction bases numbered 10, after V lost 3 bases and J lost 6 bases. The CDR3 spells CASSPTGQEKSQPQHF. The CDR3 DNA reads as TGTGCCAGCTCACCGACGGGACAGGAAAAGAGTCAGCCCCAGCATTTT.